This note documents a single T cell receptor (beta chain) sequence. The data are from a study of T cell changes during pregnancy in multiple sclerosis. Only in-frame clones appear in the TCRdb table, and some are missing; sequencing was by immunoSEQ multiplex PCR. The table lists 55,000 to 70,000 clones, approximately 90% of them singletons. Trimming pared 4 bases from V and 0 bases from J, leaving 14 bases between. Germline-derived CDR1 and CDR2 are SGHDT and YYEEEE. This CDR3 contains 17 residues. This material consisted of peripheral blood, taken in the first trimester of pregnancy. This clonotype was obtained from a female donor with multiple sclerosis, enrolled in a pregnancy study. The V gene is TRBV5-6, the J gene TRBJ1-6, with D possibly TRBD1 on 5 matching bases. CDR3 nucleotide sequence: TGTGCCAGCAGCCCGGGACTTTCTGGCTCCTATAATTCACCCCTCCACTTT. Residues: CASSPGLSGSYNSPLHF.